What follows are 13 T cell receptor beta chains derived from one specimen sequenced in a study of cytomegalovirus exposure and HLA in healthy donors. Primers included in the PCR were 60 Vbeta and 13 Jbeta primers. The method was immunoSEQ multiplex PCR; TCRdb's version includes in-frame clones alone and lacks a portion of them. Of around 170,000 clones listed, under 80% were seen once; the top ten hold about 2.5%. The specimen was PBMCs. The receptors originated from a woman aged 25 to 39 in good health and CMV-seropositive.

V usage is TRBV25-1 and J usage is TRBJ2-7, with a weak D call TRBD1 (6 bases). The V and J ends lost 4 bases and 4 bases respectively, with 8 bases between them. This CDR3 has 12 residues. Germline V gene sequence: CDR1 MGHDK, CDR2 SYGVNS. CDR3 coding DNA: TGTGCCAGCAGTGTGGGGACATACGAGCAGTACTTC. This encodes CASSVGTYEQYF.

The chain joins TRBV27 to TRBJ1-2; 7 bases align to TRBD1. Per the germline V gene, CDR1 is MNHEY and CDR2 is SMNVEV (reference sequence). The CDR3 loop spans 14 amino acids. J gave up 6 bases and V 3 bases, and 7 bases lay outside the gene matches. DNA of the CDR3: TGTGCCAGCAGTTTTGTAGGGGGCGCAGATGGCTACACCTTC. Protein sequence: CASSFVGGADGYTF.

V gene TRBV4-2 combines with J gene TRBJ2-2, with TRBD2 identical over 7 bases. V lost 1 base to trimming and J lost 6 bases; unmatched junction nucleotides: 8. The CDR3 is 16 residues long. CDR1 is LGHNA, CDR2 YNFKEQ, per germline. DNA for the CDR3: TGTGCCAGCAGCCAAGTAGGGAGGGGCTTCGCCGGGGAGCTGTTTTTT. This encodes CASSQVGRGFAGELFF.

The chain links TRBV7-9 to TRBJ1-4, with a weak D call TRBD1 (6 bases). This CDR3 has 18 amino acids. Trimming pared 0 bases from V and 8 bases from J, leaving 22 bases between. Germline V gene lookup returns CDR1 SEHNR and CDR2 FQNEAQ (reference sequence). The CDR3 spells CASSLARGGPKRVEKLFF. For the CDR3, the DNA is TGTGCCAGCAGCTTAGCGAGGGGGGGACCAAAAAGGGTCGAAAAACTGTTTTTT. The variable domain in full, with the rest retrieved from reference TRBV7-9 and TRBJ1-4, is DTGVSQNPRHKITKRGQNVTFRCDPISEHNRLYWYRQTLGQGPEFLTYFQNEAQLEKSRLLSDRFSAERPKGSFSTLEIQRTEQGDSAMYLCASSLARGGPKRVEKLFFGSGTQLSVL.

The chain uses TRBV5-1 and TRBJ1-1; D not resolved. This CDR3 is built from 15 residues. V was clipped by 0 bases and J by 4 bases, with 13 bases between them. Germline-derived CDR1 and CDR2 are SGHRS and YFSETQ. The CDR3 sequence: CASSLGEGGGTEAFF. The CDR3 region has the DNA TGCGCCAGCAGCTTGGGAGAGGGAGGTGGCACTGAAGCTTTCTTT.

The V and J genes are TRBV4-3 and TRBJ2-6; 7 nucleotides line up with TRBD2. From germline, CDR1 is LGHNA and CDR2 YSLEER. V was pared by 0 bases and J by 2 bases, with 1 base of the junction left unmatched. The CDR3 has 16 residues. The CDR3 region has the DNA TGCGCCAGCAGCCAAGATGGGGGGGCTGGGGCCAACGTCCTGACTTTC. This codes for CASSQDGGAGANVLTF.

The gene calls are TRBV9 and TRBJ2-3; D is ambiguous. Trimming shortened V by 0 bases and J by 0 bases, and 5 bases separated the two germline ends. The CDR3 covers 14 residues. Germline values: CDR1 SGDLS, CDR2 YYNGEE. CDR3 coding DNA: TGTGCCAGCAGCGTAGTCGGGAGCACAGATACGCAGTATTTT. Protein product: CASSVVGSTDTQYF.

This rearrangement joins TRBV25-1 to TRBJ2-5; D call uncertain. There are 14 residues in the CDR3. CDR1 MGHDK and CDR2 SYGVNS come from the germline V gene. V shed 2 bases and J shed 2 bases, with 9 bases lying between them. The CDR3 loop is CASSETTPQETQYF. The DNA of the CDR3 is TGTGCCAGCAGTGAAACGACACCACAAGAGACCCAGTACTTC.

The count of this clone is one. The chain couples TRBV9 to TRBJ1-1, with D unresolved. Germline V gives CDR1 SGDLS, CDR2 YYNGEE. V was pared by 4 bases and J by 6 bases, with 10 bases between. This CDR3 has 12 residues. The CDR3 region is CASSPAGPEAFF. The CDR3 coding sequence is TGTGCCAGCAGCCCCGCGGGTCCTGAAGCTTTCTTT.

In nucleotides, the CDR3 is TGCGCCAGCAGTTTCTGGTCCAGCGGCTCTGGGGCCAACGTCCTGACTTTC. This codes for CASSFWSSGSGANVLTF. The chain links TRBV10-1 to TRBJ2-6, with D possibly being TRBD2 (5 bases). CDR1 is WNHNN and CDR2 is SYGVQD in the germline V gene (reference sequence). V was trimmed by 5 bases and J by 0 bases, leaving 14 bases between them. The CDR3 consists of 17 residues.

The rearrangement joins TRBV19 to TRBJ2-7, with 7 positions matching TRBD1. Germline V CDR1 and CDR2: LNHDA, SQIVND (reference sequence). V trimming: 4 bases; J trimming: 4 bases; junction bases outside the gene matches: 7. The CDR3 consists of 14 residues. This chain's CDR3 is CASSRTGAGYEQYF. The CDR3 DNA is TGTGCCAGTAGTAGAACAGGGGCTGGGTACGAGCAGTACTTC.

The V and J genes are TRBV7-9 and TRBJ1-2, with TRBD1 identical over 12 bases. Germline assignment: CDR1 SEHNR and CDR2 FQNEAQ (reference sequence). V shed 5 bases and J 7 bases; nucleotides not matched to a gene: 14. The length of the CDR3 is 17 residues. The CDR3 region is CASSPGTGGAPLRGYTF. The CDR3 DNA follows: TGTGCCAGCAGCCCGGGGACAGGGGGCGCTCCGCTTCGTGGCTACACCTTC.

Only a few counts were recorded for this clone. This chain links TRBV11-3 with TRBJ2-1, with 9 bases lining up with TRBD1. V shed 3 bases and J 1 base; nucleotides not matched to a gene: 13. Looked up from germline, CDR1 is SGHNT and CDR2 is YENEEA. The CDR3 runs 19 residues. The CDR3 DNA sequence: TGTGCCAGCAGCTTCGGACAGGGGATCGGTCCTGGTTCCTACAATGAGCAGTTCTTC. This sequence encodes CASSFGQGIGPGSYNEQFF. The full variable domain, completed using reference TRBV11-3 and TRBJ2-1, is EAGVVQSPRYKIIEKKQPVAFWCNPISGHNTLYWYLQNLGQGPELLIRYENEEAVDDSQLPKDRFSAERLKGVDSTLKIQPAELGDSAVYLCASSFGQGIGPGSYNEQFFGPGTRLTVL.